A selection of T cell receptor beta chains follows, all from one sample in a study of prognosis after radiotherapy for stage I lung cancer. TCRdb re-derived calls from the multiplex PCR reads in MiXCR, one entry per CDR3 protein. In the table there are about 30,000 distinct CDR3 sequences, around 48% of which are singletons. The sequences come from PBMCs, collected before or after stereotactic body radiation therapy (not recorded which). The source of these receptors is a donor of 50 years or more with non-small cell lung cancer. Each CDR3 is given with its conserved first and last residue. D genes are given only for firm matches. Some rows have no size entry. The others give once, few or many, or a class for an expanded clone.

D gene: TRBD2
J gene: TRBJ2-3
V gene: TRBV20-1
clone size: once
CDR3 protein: CSARDRYSGRPVTDTQYF
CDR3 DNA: TGCAGTGCTAGAGATCGCTATAGCGGGAGGCCCGTAACAGATACGCAGTATTTT

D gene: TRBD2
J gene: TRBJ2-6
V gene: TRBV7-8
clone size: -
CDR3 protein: CASSPAGLDFFRANVLTF
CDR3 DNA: TGTGCCAGCAGCCCAGCGGGACTCGACTTCTTTAGGGCCAACGTCCTGACTTTC

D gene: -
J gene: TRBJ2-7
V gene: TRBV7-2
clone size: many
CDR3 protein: CASTTRYEQYF
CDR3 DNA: TGTGCCAGCACCACGCGCTACGAGCAGTACTTC

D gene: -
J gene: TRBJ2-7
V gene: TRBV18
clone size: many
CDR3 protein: CASSPLGQPYEQYF
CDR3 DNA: TGTGCCAGCTCACCACTGGGTCAGCCTTACGAGCAGTACTTC

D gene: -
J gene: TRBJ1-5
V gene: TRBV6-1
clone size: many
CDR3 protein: CASSEEYQPQHF
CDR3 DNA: TGTGCCAGCAGTGAAGAGTATCAGCCCCAGCATTTT

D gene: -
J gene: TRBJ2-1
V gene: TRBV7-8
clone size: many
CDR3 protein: CASSSTREAHEQFF
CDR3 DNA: TGTGCCAGCAGCTCCACCAGGGAGGCCCATGAGCAGTTCTTC

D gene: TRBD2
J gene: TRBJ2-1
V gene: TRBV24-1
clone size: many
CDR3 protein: CATGSGTSYNEQFF
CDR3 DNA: TGTGCCACCGGGAGCGGGACTAGCTACAATGAGCAGTTCTTC

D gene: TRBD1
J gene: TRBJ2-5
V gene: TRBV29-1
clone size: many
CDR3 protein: CSVDGQGETQYF
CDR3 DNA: TGCAGCGTCGATGGACAGGGAGAGACCCAGTACTTC

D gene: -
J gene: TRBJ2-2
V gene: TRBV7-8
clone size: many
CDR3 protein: CASSFRGRETGELFF
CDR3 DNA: TGTGCCAGCAGCTTCAGGGGGAGGGAAACCGGGGAGCTGTTTTTT

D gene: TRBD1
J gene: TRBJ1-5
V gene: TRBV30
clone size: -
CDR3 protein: CAWSVGQGQPQHF
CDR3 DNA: TGTGCCTGGAGTGTGGGACAGGGTCAGCCCCAGCATTTT

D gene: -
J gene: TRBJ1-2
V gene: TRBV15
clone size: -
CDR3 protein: CATSRDPALYGYTF
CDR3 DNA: TGTGCCACCAGCAGAGATCCGGCATTGTATGGCTACACCTTC

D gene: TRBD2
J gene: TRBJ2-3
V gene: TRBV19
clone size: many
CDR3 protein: CATASGHTDTQYF
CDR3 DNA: TGTGCTACGGCTAGCGGACACACAGATACGCAGTATTTT

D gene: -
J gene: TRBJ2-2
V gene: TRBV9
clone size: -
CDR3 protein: CASSVYPDSLGTGELFF
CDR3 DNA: TGTGCCAGCAGCGTGTACCCTGACTCCTTGGGCACCGGGGAGCTGTTTTTT

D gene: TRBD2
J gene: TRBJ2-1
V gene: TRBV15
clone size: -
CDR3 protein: CATSVGREEYNEQFF
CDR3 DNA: TGTGCCACCAGCGTCGGGCGGGAGGAATACAATGAGCAGTTCTTC

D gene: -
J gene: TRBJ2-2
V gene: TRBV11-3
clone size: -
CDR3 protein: CASSLGGGGELFF
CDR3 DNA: TGTGCCAGCAGCTTAGGAGGAGGCGGGGAGCTGTTTTTT

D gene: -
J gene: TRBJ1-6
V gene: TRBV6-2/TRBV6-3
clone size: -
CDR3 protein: CASSTESNSPLHF
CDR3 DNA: TGTGCCAGCAGCACAGAGAGTAATTCACCCCTCCACTTT

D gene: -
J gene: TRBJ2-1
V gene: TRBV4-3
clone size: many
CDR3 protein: CASSQIRGNEQFF
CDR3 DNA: TGCGCCAGCAGCCAGATTCGGGGGAATGAGCAGTTCTTC

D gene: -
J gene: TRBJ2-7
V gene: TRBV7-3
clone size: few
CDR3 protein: CASSFPGPTWLQYF
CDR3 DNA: TGTGCCAGCAGCTTCCCCGGACCTACCTGGTTGCAGTACTTC

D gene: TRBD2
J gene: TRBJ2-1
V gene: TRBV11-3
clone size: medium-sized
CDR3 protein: CASSLGLAGVNEQFF
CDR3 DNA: TGTGCCAGCAGCCTAGGACTAGCGGGAGTGAATGAGCAGTTCTTC

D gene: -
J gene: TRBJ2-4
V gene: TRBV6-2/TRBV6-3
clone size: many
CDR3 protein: CASSPRTVQAKNIQYF
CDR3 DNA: TGTGCCAGCAGTCCTAGAACCGTTCAGGCCAAAAACATTCAGTACTTC

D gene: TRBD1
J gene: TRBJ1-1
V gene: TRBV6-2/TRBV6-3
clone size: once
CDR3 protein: CASIDQGGAFF
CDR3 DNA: TGTGCCAGCATTGATCAGGGGGGAGCTTTCTTT

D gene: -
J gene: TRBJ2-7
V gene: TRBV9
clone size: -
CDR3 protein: CASSVYIVTNGNEQYF
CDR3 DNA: TGTGCCAGCAGCGTATACATCGTAACAAATGGAAACGAGCAGTACTTC

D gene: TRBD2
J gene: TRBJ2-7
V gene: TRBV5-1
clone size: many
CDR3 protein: CASSEGLAGYEQYF
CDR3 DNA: TGCGCCAGCAGCGAGGGACTAGCGGGCTACGAGCAGTACTTC

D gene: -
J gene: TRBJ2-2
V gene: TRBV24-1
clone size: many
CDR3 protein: CATSDFSGGELFF
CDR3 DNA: TGTGCCACCAGTGATTTTTCGGGAGGGGAGCTGTTTTTT

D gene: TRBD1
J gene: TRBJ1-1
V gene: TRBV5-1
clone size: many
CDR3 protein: CASSLQSLRQGHTEAFF
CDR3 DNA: TGCGCCAGCAGCTTGCAATCCCTAAGACAGGGCCACACTGAAGCTTTCTTT

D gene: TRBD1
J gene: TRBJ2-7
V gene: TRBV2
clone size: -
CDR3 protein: CSSNTPPGQGASYEQYF
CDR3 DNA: TGTTCCAGCAATACACCCCCGGGACAGGGTGCGAGCTACGAGCAGTACTTC

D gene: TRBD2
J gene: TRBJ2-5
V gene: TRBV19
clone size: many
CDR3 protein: CASGRGLQETQYF
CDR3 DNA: TGTGCCAGTGGGAGGGGCCTTCAAGAGACCCAGTACTTC

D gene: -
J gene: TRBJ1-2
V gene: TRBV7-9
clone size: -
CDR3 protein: CASSLRGVNYGYTF
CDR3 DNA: TGTGCCAGCAGCTTACGAGGAGTTAACTATGGCTACACCTTC